The present TCR beta chain was sequenced within a study of blood T cell repertoires in COVID-19. Germline V gives CDR1 SGHAT, CDR2 FQNNGV. The V gene end was trimmed by 2 bases and the J gene end by 1 base; junction bases not matched to a gene: 4. The CDR3 has 15 amino acids. TCRdb's table, derived via immunoSEQ multiplex PCR, lists solely in-frame clones and lacks some. Of roughly 230,000 clones in the sample, approximately 85% are singletons; the top ten hold 5.1%. The sequence was collected from a man aged 45-65 years with COVID-19, enrolled during active disease. Sequences were obtained from peripheral blood. This rearrangement joins TRBV11-2 to TRBJ2-5; 7 bases line up with TRBD1. The CDR3 DNA reads as TGTGCCAGCAGCTTACGACAGGGTTTCCAAGAGACCCAGTACTTC. Residues: CASSLRQGFQETQYF.